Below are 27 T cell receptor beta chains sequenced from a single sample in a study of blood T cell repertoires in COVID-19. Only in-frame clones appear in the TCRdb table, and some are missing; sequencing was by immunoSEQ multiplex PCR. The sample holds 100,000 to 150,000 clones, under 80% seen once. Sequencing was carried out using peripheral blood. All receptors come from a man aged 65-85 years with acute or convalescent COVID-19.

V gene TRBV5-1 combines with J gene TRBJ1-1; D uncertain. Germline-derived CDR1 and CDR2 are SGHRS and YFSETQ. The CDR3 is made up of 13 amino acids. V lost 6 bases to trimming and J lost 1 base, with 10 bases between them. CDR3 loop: CASTDTENTEAFF. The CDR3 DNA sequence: TGCGCCAGCACCGACACTGAGAACACTGAAGCTTTCTTT. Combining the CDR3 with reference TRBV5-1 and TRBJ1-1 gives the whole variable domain KAGVTQTPRYLIKTRGQQVTLSCSPISGHRSVSWYQQTPGQGLQFLFEYFSETQRNKGNFPGRFSGRQFSNSRSEMNVSTLELGDSALYLCASTDTENTEAFFGQGTRLTVV.

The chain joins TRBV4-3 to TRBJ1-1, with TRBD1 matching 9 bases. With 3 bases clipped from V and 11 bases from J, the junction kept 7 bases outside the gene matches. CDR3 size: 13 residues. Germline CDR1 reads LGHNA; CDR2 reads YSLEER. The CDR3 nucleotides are TGCGCCAGCAGCCACTACGGACAGGGGTGGGCTTTCTTT. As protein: CASSHYGQGWAFF.

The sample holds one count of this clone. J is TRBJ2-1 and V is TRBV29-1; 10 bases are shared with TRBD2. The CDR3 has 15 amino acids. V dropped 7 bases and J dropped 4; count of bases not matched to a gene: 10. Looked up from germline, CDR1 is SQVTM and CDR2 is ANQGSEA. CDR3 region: CSAGGGSGGYNEQFF. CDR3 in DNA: TGCAGCGCCGGAGGAGGTAGCGGGGGGTACAATGAGCAGTTCTTC.

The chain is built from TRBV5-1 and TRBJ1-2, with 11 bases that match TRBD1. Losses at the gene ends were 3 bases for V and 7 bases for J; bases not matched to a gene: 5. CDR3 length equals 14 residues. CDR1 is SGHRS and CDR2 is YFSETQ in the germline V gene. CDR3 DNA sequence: TGCGCCAGCAGCTGGACAGGGGGCGAAGTTGGCTACACCTTC. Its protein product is CASSWTGGEVGYTF. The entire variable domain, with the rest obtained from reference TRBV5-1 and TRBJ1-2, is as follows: KAGVTQTPRYLIKTRGQQVTLSCSPISGHRSVSWYQQTPGQGLQFLFEYFSETQRNKGNFPGRFSGRQFSNSRSEMNVSTLELGDSALYLCASSWTGGEVGYTFGSGTRLTVV.

CDR3 protein: CSVDPGGNGYTF. The CDR3 nucleotides read TGCAGCGTAGATCCAGGGGGAAATGGCTACACCTTC. J is TRBJ1-2 and V is TRBV29-1; 7 bases line up with TRBD1. The CDR3 has 12 amino acids. The germline V gene encodes CDR1 SQVTM and CDR2 ANQGSEA. Losses at the gene ends were 6 bases for V and 6 bases for J; bases not matched to a gene: 7.

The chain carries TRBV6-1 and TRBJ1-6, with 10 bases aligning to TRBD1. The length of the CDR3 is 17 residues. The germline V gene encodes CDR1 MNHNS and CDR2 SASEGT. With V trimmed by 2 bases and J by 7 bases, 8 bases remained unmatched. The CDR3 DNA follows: TGTGCCAGCAGTGAACGGCGACAGGGGGCCCTAAATTCACCCCTCCACTTT. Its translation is CASSERRQGALNSPLHF.

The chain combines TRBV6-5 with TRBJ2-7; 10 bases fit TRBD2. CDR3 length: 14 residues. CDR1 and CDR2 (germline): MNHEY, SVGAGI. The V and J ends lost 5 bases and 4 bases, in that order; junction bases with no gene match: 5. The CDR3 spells CASSRAGGPYEQYF. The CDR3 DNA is TGTGCCAGCAGTAGAGCGGGGGGGCCTTACGAGCAGTACTTC.

In DNA form, the CDR3 reads TGTGCCAGCAGTTTTCAGGACACCTACGAGCAGTACTTC. Amino acid sequence: CASSFQDTYEQYF. The chain links TRBV12-3 or TRBV12-4 to TRBJ2-7; D perhaps matches TRBD1 (5 bases). V was pared by 3 bases and J by 2 bases, with 8 bases between. The CDR3 covers 13 residues.

In DNA, the CDR3 is TGTGCCAGCAGTTCAGACCCCGCCGGGACAGGGGGCCTAGAGTACTTC. Translation gives CASSSDPAGTGGLEYF. The V call is TRBV27, the J call TRBJ2-7, with TRBD1 matching 12 bases. Germline V gives CDR1 MNHEY, CDR2 SMNVEV (reference sequence). V was clipped by 4 bases and J by 11 bases; unmatched bases: 15. This CDR3 has 16 amino acids.

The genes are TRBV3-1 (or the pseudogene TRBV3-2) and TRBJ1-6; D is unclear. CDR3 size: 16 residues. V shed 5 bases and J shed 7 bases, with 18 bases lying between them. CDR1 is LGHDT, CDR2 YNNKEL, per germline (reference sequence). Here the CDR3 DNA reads TGTGCCAGCAGCTTGGGAGTAACTTCGGCCAATTCACCCCTCCACTTT. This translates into CASSLGVTSANSPLHF.

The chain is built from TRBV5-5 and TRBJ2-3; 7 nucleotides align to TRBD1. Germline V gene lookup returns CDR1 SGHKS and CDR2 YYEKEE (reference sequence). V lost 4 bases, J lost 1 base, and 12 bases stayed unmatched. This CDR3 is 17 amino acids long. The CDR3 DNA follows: TGTGCCAGCAGCCCAATGCAGGGGGTATGGCGCACAGATACGCAGTATTTT. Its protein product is CASSPMQGVWRTDTQYF.

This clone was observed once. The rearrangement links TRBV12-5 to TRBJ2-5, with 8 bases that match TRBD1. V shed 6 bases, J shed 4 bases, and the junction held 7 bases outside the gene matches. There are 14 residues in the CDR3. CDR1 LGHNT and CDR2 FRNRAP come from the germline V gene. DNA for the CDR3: TGTGCTAGTGGACCCAGGGGGCGCGTAGAGACCCAGTACTTC. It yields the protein CASGPRGRVETQYF.

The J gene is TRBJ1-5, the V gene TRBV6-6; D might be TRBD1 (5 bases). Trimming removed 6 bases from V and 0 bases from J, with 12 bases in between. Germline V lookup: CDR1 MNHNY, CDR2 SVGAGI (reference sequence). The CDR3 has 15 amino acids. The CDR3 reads CASRSDRDSNQPQHF. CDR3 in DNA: TGTGCCAGCAGATCCGACAGAGATAGCAATCAGCCCCAGCATTTT.

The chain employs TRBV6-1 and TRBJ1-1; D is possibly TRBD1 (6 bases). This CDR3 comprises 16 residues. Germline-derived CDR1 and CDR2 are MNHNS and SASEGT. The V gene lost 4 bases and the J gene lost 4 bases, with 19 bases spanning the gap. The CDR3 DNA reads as TGTGCCAGCAGTGTACCCATTATAGGGGGATTCACTGAAGCTTTCTTT. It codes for CASSVPIIGGFTEAFF.

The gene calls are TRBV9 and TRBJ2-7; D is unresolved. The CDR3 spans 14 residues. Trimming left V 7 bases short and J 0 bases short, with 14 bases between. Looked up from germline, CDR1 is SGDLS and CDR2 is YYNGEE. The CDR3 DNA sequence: TGTGCCAGCGGAACGTCTCCGGGCTCCTACGAGCAGTACTTC. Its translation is CASGTSPGSYEQYF.

The CDR3 region is CASSQDVSYTEAFF. DNA of the CDR3: TGCGCCAGCAGCCAAGATGTGAGCTACACTGAAGCTTTCTTT. The chain combines TRBV4-3 with TRBJ1-1; D gene uncertain. V was shortened by 0 bases and J by 3 bases, with 8 bases between the two germline ends. CDR1 is LGHNA, CDR2 YSLEER, per germline. CDR3 size: 14 residues.

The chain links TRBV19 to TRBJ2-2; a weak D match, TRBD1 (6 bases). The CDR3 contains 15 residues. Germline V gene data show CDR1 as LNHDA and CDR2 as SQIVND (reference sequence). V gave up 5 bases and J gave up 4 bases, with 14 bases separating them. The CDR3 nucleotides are TGTGCCAGTAGTTTACCAGGGGCGGTCACCGGGGAGCTGTTTTTT. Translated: CASSLPGAVTGELFF.

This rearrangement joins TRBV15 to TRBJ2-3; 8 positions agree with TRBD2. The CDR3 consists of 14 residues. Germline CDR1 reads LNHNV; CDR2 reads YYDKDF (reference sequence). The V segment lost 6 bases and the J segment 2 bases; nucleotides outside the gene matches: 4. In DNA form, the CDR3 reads TGTGCCACCAGTGTAGCGGGGACCACAGATACGCAGTATTTT. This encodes CATSVAGTTDTQYF.

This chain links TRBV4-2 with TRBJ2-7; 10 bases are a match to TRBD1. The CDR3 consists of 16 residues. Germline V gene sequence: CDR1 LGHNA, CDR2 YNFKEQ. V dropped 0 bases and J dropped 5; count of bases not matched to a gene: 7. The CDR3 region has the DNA TGTGCCAGCAGCCAAGACGTGACAGGGGGCAAGAACGAGCAGTACTTC. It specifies CASSQDVTGGKNEQYF.

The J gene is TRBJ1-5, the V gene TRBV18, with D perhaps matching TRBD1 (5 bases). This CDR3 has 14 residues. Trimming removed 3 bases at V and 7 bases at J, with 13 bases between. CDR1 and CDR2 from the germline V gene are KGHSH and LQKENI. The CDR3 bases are TGTGCCAGCTCACCGTCTTCAGGGTTCCAGCCCCAGCATTTT. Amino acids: CASSPSSGFQPQHF. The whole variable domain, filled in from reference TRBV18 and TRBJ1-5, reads NAGVMQNPRHLVRRRGQEARLRCSPMKGHSHVYWYRQLPEEGLKFMVYLQKENIIDESGMPKERFSAEFPKEGPSILRIQQVVRGDSAAYFCASSPSSGFQPQHFGDGTRLSIL.

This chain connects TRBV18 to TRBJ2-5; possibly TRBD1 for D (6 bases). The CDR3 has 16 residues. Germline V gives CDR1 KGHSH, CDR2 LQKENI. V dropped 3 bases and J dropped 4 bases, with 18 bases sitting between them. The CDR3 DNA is TGTGCCAGCTCACCTACATTGGCACAGGGTGGAGAGACCCAGTACTTC. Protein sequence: CASSPTLAQGGETQYF.

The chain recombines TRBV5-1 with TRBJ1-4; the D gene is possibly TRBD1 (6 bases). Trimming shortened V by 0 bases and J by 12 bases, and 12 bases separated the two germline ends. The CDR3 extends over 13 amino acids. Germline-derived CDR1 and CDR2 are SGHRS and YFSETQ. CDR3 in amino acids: CASSLGPSGELFF. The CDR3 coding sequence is TGCGCCAGCAGCTTGGGACCGTCAGGGGAACTGTTTTTT.

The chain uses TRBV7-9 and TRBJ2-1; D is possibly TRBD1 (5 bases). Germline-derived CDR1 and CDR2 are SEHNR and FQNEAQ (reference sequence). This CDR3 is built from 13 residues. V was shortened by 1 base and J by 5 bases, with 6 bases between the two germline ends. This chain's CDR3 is CASSLGQHNEQFF. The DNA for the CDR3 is TGTGCCAGCAGCTTAGGACAGCACAATGAGCAGTTCTTC.

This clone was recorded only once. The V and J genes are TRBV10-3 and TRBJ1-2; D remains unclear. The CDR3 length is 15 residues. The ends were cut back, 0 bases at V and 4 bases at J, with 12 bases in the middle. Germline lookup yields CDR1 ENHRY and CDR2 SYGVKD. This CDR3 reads CAISESIGGSYGYTF. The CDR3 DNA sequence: TGTGCCATCAGTGAGTCCATTGGTGGTAGCTATGGCTACACCTTC.

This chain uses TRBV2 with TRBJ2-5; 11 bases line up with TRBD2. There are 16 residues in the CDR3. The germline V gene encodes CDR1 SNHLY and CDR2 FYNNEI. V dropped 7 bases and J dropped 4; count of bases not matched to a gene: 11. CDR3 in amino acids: CASTPGLAAYGETQYF. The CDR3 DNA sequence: TGTGCCAGCACCCCGGGACTAGCGGCCTATGGAGAGACCCAGTACTTC.

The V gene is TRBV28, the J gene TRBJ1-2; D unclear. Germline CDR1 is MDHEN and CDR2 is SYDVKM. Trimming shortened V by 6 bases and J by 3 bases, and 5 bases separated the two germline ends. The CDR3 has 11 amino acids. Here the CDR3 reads CASSSDYGYTF. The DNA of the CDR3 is TGTGCCAGCAGCAGTGACTATGGCTACACCTTC.

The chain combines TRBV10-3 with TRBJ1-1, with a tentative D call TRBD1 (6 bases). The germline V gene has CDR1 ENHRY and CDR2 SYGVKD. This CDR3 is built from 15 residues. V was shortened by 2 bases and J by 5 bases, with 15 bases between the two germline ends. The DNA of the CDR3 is TGTGCCATCAGTGAGACGATCGGACAGACGACTGAAGCTTTCTTT. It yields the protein CAISETIGQTTEAFF.